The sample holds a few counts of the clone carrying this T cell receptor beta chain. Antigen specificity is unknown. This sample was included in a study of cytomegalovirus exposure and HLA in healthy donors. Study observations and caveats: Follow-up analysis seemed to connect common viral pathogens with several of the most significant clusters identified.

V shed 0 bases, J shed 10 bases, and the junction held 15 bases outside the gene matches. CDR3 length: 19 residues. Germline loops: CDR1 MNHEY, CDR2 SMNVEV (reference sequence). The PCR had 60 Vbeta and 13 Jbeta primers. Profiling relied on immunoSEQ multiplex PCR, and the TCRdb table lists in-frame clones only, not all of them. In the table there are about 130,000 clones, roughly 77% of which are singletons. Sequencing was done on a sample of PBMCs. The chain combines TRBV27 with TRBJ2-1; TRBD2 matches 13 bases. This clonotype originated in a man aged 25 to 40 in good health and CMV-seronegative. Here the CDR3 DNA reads TGTGCCAGCAGTTTATCGATACGCCTGACTAGCGGGGGGCAAGAGGAGCAGTTCTTC. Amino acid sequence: CASSLSIRLTSGGQEEQFF.